This is a list of T cell receptor beta chains from one sample in a study of shared clonotypes between healthy human individuals. Here immunoSEQ multiplex PCR was the method, and the copy in TCRdb shows in-frame clones only, minus some. Of some 2.1 million clones in the sample, about 95% are singletons; the top ten hold approximately 1.2%. Sequencing was carried out using naive CD8+ T cells sorted from blood. These receptors came from a man in his late teens or twenties in good health. Both conserved end residues are part of each CDR3.

cdr3_aa j_call cdr3_length v_call
CASRLTSGRSPTYF TRBJ2-5 14 TRBV11-2
CASSQGEATGELFF TRBJ2-2 14 TRBV18
CASSVRIYNEQFF TRBJ2-1 13 TRBV27
CASSWHPRVKTYEQYF TRBJ2-7 16 TRBV11-2
CASSQDPRGLAYNEQFF TRBJ2-1 17 TRBV4-1
CASSNSPLDYNEQFF TRBJ2-1 15 TRBV9
CATETGVGEQYF TRBJ2-7 12 TRBV6-5
CASREDGNTEAFF TRBJ1-1 13 TRBV10-1
CASSGGQGAHEQYF TRBJ2-7 14 TRBV7-9
CASSDPLGRGTGELFF TRBJ2-2 16 TRBV10-1
CASSLIGASTDTQYF TRBJ2-3 15 TRBV7-3
CASSPDRVFQETQYF TRBJ2-5 15 TRBV19
CASSHIQGETFF TRBJ1-1 12 TRBV4-1
CASTSLAGVGNEQFF TRBJ2-1 15 TRBV19
CASSLGASIYEQYF TRBJ2-7 14 TRBV5-6
CASSLRDGPYEQYF TRBJ2-7 14 TRBV4-1
CASSLLRGAGEQYF TRBJ2-7 14 TRBV7-6
CASSLAGRLAGDGTQYF TRBJ2-5 17 TRBV7-2
CASSSGGPGHLTDTQYF TRBJ2-3 17 TRBV27
CASSQERAGGSLHTDTQYF TRBJ2-3 19 TRBV4-3
CARFTDSAEVTDTQYF TRBJ2-3 16 TRBV2
CASSEGAGLPLSEQYF TRBJ2-7 16 TRBV9
CASRQTEPSYEQYF TRBJ2-7 14 TRBV6-6
CAISEVGSGSPLHF TRBJ1-6 14 TRBV10-3
CASSPGESYEQYF TRBJ2-7 13 TRBV21-1
CSAGPAGRLFF TRBJ1-4 11 TRBV20-1
CASSSSGLAESSYEQYF TRBJ2-7 17 TRBV9
CASSLFPRGGGELFF TRBJ1-4 15 TRBV27
CASSSDTVPFETQYF TRBJ2-5 15 TRBV27
CASSFRGATYEQYF TRBJ2-7 14 TRBV28
CASSFPGEGTDTQYF TRBJ2-3 15 TRBV28
CASIDSSGVADTQYF TRBJ2-3 15 TRBV6-6
CASSKIAGRSYEQYF TRBJ2-7 15 TRBV21-1
CASSASGIGRSYEQYF TRBJ2-7 16 TRBV11-2
CASSPTGPYEQYF TRBJ2-7 13 TRBV19
CASSLVSGVAGELFF TRBJ2-2 15 TRBV7-7
CASSNTGTGKYEQYF TRBJ2-7 15 TRBV13
CASSWGLAGETQYF TRBJ2-5 14 TRBV5-4
CASSAGSGGPNEQFF TRBJ2-1 15 TRBV2
CASSYGGGTYNEQFF TRBJ2-1 15 TRBV6-5